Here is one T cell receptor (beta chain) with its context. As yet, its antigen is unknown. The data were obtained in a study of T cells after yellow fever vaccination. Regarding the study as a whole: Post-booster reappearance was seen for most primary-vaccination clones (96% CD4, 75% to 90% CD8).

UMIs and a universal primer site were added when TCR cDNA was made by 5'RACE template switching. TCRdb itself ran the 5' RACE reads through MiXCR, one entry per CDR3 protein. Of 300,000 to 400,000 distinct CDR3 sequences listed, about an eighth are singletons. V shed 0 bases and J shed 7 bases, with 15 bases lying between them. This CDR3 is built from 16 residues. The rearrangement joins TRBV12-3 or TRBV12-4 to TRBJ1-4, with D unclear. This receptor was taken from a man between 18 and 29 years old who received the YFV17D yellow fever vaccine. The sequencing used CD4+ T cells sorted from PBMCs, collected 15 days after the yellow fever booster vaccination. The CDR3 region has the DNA TGTGCCAGCAGTTTAGCGCTATGGGTCGAGGGTGAAAAACTGTTTTTT. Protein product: CASSLALWVEGEKLFF.